This T cell receptor beta chain comes out of a study of T-cell reconstitution after alpha-beta-depleted transplantation in children. On this clonotype itself: Its antigen remains unknown. A much larger clone is a single base away; this may be a read error.

Unique molecular identifiers were incorporated into the prepared TCRbeta library. Using its own MiXCR run on the PCR reads, TCRdb lists one record per CDR3 protein. The data hold about 290,000 distinct CDR3 sequences, with around 10% observed a single time. The study, taken as a whole, reports: High day-60 TCRbeta diversity in some patients came from surviving recipient T cells and thymic progenitors. Expanded graft clones, several hundred of them, were reportedly the source of alpha-beta T cells about two months after transplant. T-cell numbers and diversity, one year after transplant, stemmed largely from T cells that were newly produced.

The sample here was PBMCs, taken before TCRalphabeta/CD19-depleted stem cell transplant. The source is a boy less than two years old with acute myeloid leukemia, due to receive a stem cell transplant.

The CDR3 bases are TGTGCCAGCAGTGCAGCGGCAGACGGTGAGCAGTTCTTC. Protein sequence: CASSAAADGEQFF. This chain joins TRBV2 and TRBJ2-1; the D gene is possibly TRBD2 (5 bases). This CDR3 spans 13 amino acids. Germline V CDR1 and CDR2: SNHLY, FYNNEI. V lost 4 bases and J 9 bases, leaving 13 bases between the germline ends.